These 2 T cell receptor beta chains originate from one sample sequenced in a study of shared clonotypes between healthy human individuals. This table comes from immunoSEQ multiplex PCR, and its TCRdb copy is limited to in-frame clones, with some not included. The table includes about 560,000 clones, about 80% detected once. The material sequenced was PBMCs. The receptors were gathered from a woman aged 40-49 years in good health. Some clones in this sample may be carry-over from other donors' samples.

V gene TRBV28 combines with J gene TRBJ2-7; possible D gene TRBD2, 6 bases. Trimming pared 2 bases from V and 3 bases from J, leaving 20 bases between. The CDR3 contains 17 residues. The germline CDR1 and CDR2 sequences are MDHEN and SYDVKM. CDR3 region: CASSLPTGAGRSYEQYF. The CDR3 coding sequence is TGTGCCAGCAGTTTACCTACCGGCGCGGGGCGGAGCTACGAGCAGTACTTC.

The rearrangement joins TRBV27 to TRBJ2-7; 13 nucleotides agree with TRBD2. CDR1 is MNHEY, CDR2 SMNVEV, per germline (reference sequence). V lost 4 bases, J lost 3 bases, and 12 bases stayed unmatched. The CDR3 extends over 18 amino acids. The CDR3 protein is CASSSPRTSGRSDYEQYF. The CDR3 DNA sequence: TGTGCCAGCAGTTCCCCCCGGACTAGCGGGAGATCAGACTACGAGCAGTACTTC.